Listed below are T cell receptor beta chains from one sample, sequenced in a study of vaccination and CD4 T cells after COVID-19. TCRdb reprocessed the PCR reads via MiXCR and lists one record per CDR3 protein. The repertoire holds about 15,000 distinct CDR3 sequences, with roughly 61% as singletons. Antigens for these TCRs are unknown. The sample taken for sequencing was CD4+ T cells from blood, cultured in vitro. The origin of the receptors is a human donor who had recovered from COVID-19. The CDR3 runs from the conserved cysteine through the conserved F or W.

v_call: TRBV12-3/TRBV12-4
j_call: TRBJ2-5
cdr3_aa: CASSLIQGETQYF

v_call: TRBV20-1
j_call: TRBJ1-6
cdr3_aa: CSVGTGYNSPLHF

v_call: TRBV28
j_call: TRBJ2-5
cdr3_aa: CASSLPGAYQETQYF

v_call: TRBV5-1
j_call: TRBJ1-2
cdr3_aa: CASSTRTASYGYTF

v_call: TRBV2
j_call: TRBJ2-1
cdr3_aa: CASRRDRNNEQFF

v_call: TRBV5-1
j_call: TRBJ1-1
cdr3_aa: CASSPREAKAEAFF

v_call: TRBV6-1
j_call: TRBJ1-1
cdr3_aa: CASSEVGRGTEAFF

v_call: TRBV20-1
j_call: TRBJ2-3
cdr3_aa: CSATPGLAGVGPSTDTQYF

v_call: TRBV7-9
j_call: TRBJ1-1
cdr3_aa: CASSLAGRDGEAFF

v_call: TRBV11-3
j_call: TRBJ2-5
cdr3_aa: CASSLGASSETQYF

v_call: TRBV6-5
j_call: TRBJ2-1
cdr3_aa: CASSTRWGRQYNEQFF

v_call: TRBV6-2/TRBV6-3
j_call: TRBJ1-5
cdr3_aa: CASSYENQPQHF

v_call: TRBV20-1
j_call: TRBJ2-1
cdr3_aa: CSARGWRLGNNEQFF

v_call: TRBV19
j_call: TRBJ2-5
cdr3_aa: CASSSQGQETQYF

v_call: TRBV6-2/TRBV6-3
j_call: TRBJ2-5
cdr3_aa: CASSDRGRGTETQYF

v_call: TRBV6-1
j_call: TRBJ2-7
cdr3_aa: CASTATGARSYEQYF

v_call: TRBV7-3
j_call: TRBJ2-1
cdr3_aa: CASSLTALAVRSYNEQFF

v_call: TRBV7-8
j_call: TRBJ1-2
cdr3_aa: CASSTSPSNYGYTF

v_call: TRBV7-2
j_call: TRBJ2-6
cdr3_aa: CASSFSGGPGANVLTF

v_call: TRBV24-1
j_call: TRBJ2-2
cdr3_aa: CATSDIQLHTGELFF

v_call: TRBV5-1
j_call: TRBJ1-5
cdr3_aa: CASSWTGAADQPQHF

v_call: TRBV19
j_call: TRBJ1-5
cdr3_aa: CASSRGYNQPQHF

v_call: TRBV6-4
j_call: TRBJ2-2
cdr3_aa: CASSAQGGGELFF

v_call: TRBV5-1
j_call: TRBJ1-2
cdr3_aa: CASTQGRGNYGYTF

v_call: TRBV20-1
j_call: TRBJ2-5
cdr3_aa: CSAKQGAETQYF

v_call: TRBV30
j_call: TRBJ1-5
cdr3_aa: CAWRRQGGNQPQHF

v_call: TRBV10-1
j_call: TRBJ2-7
cdr3_aa: CASSESATGDYEQYF

v_call: TRBV20-1
j_call: TRBJ2-3
cdr3_aa: CSGYQSGGERDTQYF

v_call: TRBV30
j_call: TRBJ2-2
cdr3_aa: CAWNRGNTGELFF

v_call: TRBV5-1
j_call: TRBJ2-6
cdr3_aa: CASSLGGGNSGANVLTF

v_call: TRBV3-1
j_call: TRBJ2-5
cdr3_aa: CASSPRGQETQYF

v_call: TRBV6-1
j_call: TRBJ1-1
cdr3_aa: CASIGGRGGEAFF

v_call: TRBV20-1
j_call: TRBJ1-6
cdr3_aa: CSAPGQTRRDNSPLHF

v_call: TRBV11-2
j_call: TRBJ1-6
cdr3_aa: CASSLDPTDSNSPLHF

v_call: TRBV6-1
j_call: TRBJ1-2
cdr3_aa: CASSEDPSNYGYTF

v_call: TRBV5-1
j_call: TRBJ1-6
cdr3_aa: CASSFGQVYNSPLHF

v_call: TRBV10-3
j_call: TRBJ2-2
cdr3_aa: CATTRTSGENTGELFF

v_call: TRBV19
j_call: TRBJ1-1
cdr3_aa: CASTPSLPGQGTSRVFF

v_call: TRBV20-1
j_call: TRBJ2-5
cdr3_aa: CSAARGQETQYF

v_call: TRBV2
j_call: TRBJ1-1
cdr3_aa: CASSDLYGTEAFF

v_call: TRBV19
j_call: TRBJ1-2
cdr3_aa: CASSTPGTGDYGYTF